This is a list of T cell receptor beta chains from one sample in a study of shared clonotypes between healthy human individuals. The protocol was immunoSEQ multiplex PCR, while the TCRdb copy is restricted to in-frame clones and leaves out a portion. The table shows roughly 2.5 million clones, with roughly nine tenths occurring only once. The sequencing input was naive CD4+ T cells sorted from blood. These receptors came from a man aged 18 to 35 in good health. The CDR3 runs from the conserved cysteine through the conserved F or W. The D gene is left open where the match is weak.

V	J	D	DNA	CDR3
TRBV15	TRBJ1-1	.	TGTGCCACCAGCAGTCAGATGATGAACACTGAAGCTTTCTTT	CATSSQMMNTEAFF
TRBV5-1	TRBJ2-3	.	TGCGCCAGCAGCTTGAGGCCCCGGGGGGCCATAGATACGCAGTATTTT	CASSLRPRGAIDTQYF
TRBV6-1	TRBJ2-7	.	TGTGCCAGCAGTTTGGACAGATCCTACGAGCAGTACTTC	CASSLDRSYEQYF
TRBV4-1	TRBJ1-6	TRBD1	TGCGCCAGCAGCCAAAGGATCCTTTTAGACAGGGGTGATTCACCCCTCCACTTT	CASSQRILLDRGDSPLHF
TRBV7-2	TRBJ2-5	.	TGTGCCAGCAGAAAGGCGCAAGAGACCCAGTACTTC	CASRKAQETQYF
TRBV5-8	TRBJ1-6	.	TGTGCCAGCAGCTTTATAGCACAAACACAGGCACCCCTCCACTTT	CASSFIAQTQAPLHF
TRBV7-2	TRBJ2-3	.	TGTGCCAGCAGCACACGACAACGCTATCGAGAGGGCACAGATACGCAGTATTTT	CASSTRQRYREGTDTQYF
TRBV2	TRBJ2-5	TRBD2	TGTGCCAGCAGTGGACTAGCGGGGGAGACCCAGTACTTC	CASSGLAGETQYF
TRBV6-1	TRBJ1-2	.	TGTGCCAGCAGTGAACGGGGCGCTAACTATGGCTACACCTTC	CASSERGANYGYTF
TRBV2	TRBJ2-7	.	TGTGCCAGCAGTGCGAGCCTAGCACAAATCTACGAGCAGTACTTC	CASSASLAQIYEQYF
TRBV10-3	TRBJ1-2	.	TGTGCCATCAGTGAGACCCAAGGTGGGAAACATGGCTACACCTTC	CAISETQGGKHGYTF
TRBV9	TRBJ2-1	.	TGTGCCAGCAGCGTAGGTGGAGGGTTGGTAAATGAGCAGTTCTTC	CASSVGGGLVNEQFF
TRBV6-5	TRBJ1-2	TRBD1	TGTGCCAGTAGTTTGGGACAGTACTATGGCTACACCTTC	CASSLGQYYGYTF
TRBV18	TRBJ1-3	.	TGTGCCAGCTCGGCGGGTGGATCGGGAAACACCATATATTTT	CASSAGGSGNTIYF
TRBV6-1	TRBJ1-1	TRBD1	TGTGCCAGCAGTGAAGGGAGAGACAGGGGATGGAACACTGAAGCTTTCTTT	CASSEGRDRGWNTEAFF
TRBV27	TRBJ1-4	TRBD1	TGTGCCAGCAGTCCCTGGACAGGGGAGGAAAAACTGTTTTTT	CASSPWTGEEKLFF
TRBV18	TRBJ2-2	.	TGTGCCAGCTCACCAGGGCAGGGCGACACCGGGGAGCTGTTTTTT	CASSPGQGDTGELFF
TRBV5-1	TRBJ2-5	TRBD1	TGCGCCAGCAGCCCAGGACAGGGGGCAGGAGGCCAAGAGACCCAGTACTTC	CASSPGQGAGGQETQYF
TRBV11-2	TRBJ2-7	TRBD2	TGTGCCAGCAGCTCGGTAGCGGGAGGGGGGGAGCAGTACTTC	CASSSVAGGGEQYF
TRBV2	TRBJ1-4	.	TGTGCCAGCATGGGAGAGGCAACTAATGAAAAACTGTTTTTT	CASMGEATNEKLFF
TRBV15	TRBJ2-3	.	TGTGCCACCAGCAGAGCTTCGGAAGGCACGCAGTATTTT	CATSRASEGTQYF
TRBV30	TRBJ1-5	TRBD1	TGTGCCTGGAGCCCCACGGGGCAGGGGGTATGGCAGCCCCAGCATTTT	CAWSPTGQGVWQPQHF